This entry lists 17 T cell receptor beta chains sequenced from one sample in a study of T cell responses to AZD1222 COVID-19 vaccine. Clones were sequenced by immunoSEQ multiplex PCR, and TCRdb holds only the in-frame ones, with some missing. The sample shows about 110,000 clones, 92% of them seen only once. Sequencing was performed on peripheral blood, taken on day 0 of AZD1222 vaccination. Receptors were obtained from an adult in good health.

This chain joins TRBV6-6 and TRBJ1-1; 9 bases are shared with TRBD1. The CDR3 runs to 13 residues. Germline trimming cut 6 bases from V and 5 bases from J; bases unmatched to any gene: 4. Germline V gene lookup returns CDR1 MNHNY and CDR2 SVGAGI (reference sequence). CDR3 region: CASSPTGGTEAFF. CDR3 DNA sequence: TGTGCCAGCAGCCCGACAGGGGGAACTGAAGCTTTCTTT.

The chain couples TRBV9 to TRBJ1-5, with 9 nucleotides matching TRBD1. CDR3 length equals 14 residues. V trimming: 2 bases; J trimming: 4 bases; junction bases outside the gene matches: 1. CDR1 SGDLS and CDR2 YYNGEE come from the germline V gene. CDR3 DNA: TGTGCCAGCAGCGTGGGACAGGGTAATCAGCCCCAGCATTTT. Translation: CASSVGQGNQPQHF.

The rearrangement links TRBV30 to TRBJ1-3; D unclear. The length of the CDR3 is 12 residues. Trimming pared 1 base from V and 4 bases from J, leaving 5 bases between. Per germline, CDR1 GTSNPN and CDR2 SVGIG (reference sequence). The CDR3 here is CAWSARGNTIYF. In DNA, the CDR3 is TGTGCCTGGAGTGCACGGGGAAACACCATATATTTT.

This clone was seen only once. The chain carries TRBV5-1 and TRBJ1-1; the D is unclear. Trimming left V 0 bases short and J 2 bases short, with 11 bases between. This CDR3 is 15 amino acids long. From germline, CDR1 is SGHRS and CDR2 YFSETQ. The CDR3 here is CASSLDLEGNTEAFF. The CDR3 DNA is TGCGCCAGCAGCTTGGATCTGGAGGGTAACACTGAAGCTTTCTTT.

This chain links TRBV7-2 with TRBJ1-2; D gene unclear. Trimming left V 2 bases short and J 3 bases short, with 13 bases between. The CDR3 has 15 residues. The germline CDR1 and CDR2 sequences are SGHTA and FQGNSA. CDR3 in DNA: TGTGCCAGCAGCTTATCAAGCGAAACCTACTATGGCTACACCTTC. It translates to CASSLSSETYYGYTF.

This clone has just one count. The CDR3 spells CASSLAQRGSGRDNEQFF. CDR3 coding DNA: TGTGCCAGCAGCTTAGCACAAAGGGGTAGCGGGAGGGACAATGAGCAGTTCTTC. The V call is TRBV11-2, the J call TRBJ2-1; TRBD2 matches 11 bases. Germline assignment: CDR1 SGHAT and CDR2 FQNNGV. The CDR3 sequence is 18 residues long. V lost 1 base and J lost 5; bases outside the gene matches: 10.

The V gene is TRBV20-1, the J gene TRBJ1-2; tentative D call: TRBD1 (5 bases). CDR3 length equals 13 residues. The germline V gene has CDR1 DFQATT and CDR2 SNEGSKA (reference sequence). Trimming pared 3 bases from V and 2 bases from J, leaving 10 bases between. CDR3 residues: CSASTGRNYGYTF. The CDR3 DNA follows: TGCAGTGCTAGTACGGGGCGAAACTATGGCTACACCTTC.

The chain carries TRBV6-5 and TRBJ2-7; weak D call: TRBD1 (5 bases). Deletions cut 2 bases from V and 3 bases from J, with 11 bases between. The CDR3 has 14 residues. Germline V gene sequence: CDR1 MNHEY, CDR2 SVGAGI. The CDR3 sequence: CASSYQTENYEQYF. DNA of the CDR3: TGTGCCAGCAGTTACCAGACAGAGAACTACGAGCAGTACTTC.

The rearrangement joins TRBV7-8 to TRBJ1-3, with D tentatively TRBD1 (5 bases). Germline V gives CDR1 SGHVS, CDR2 FQNEAQ. The CDR3 is 15 amino acids. The V end lost 1 base, the J end lost 3 bases, and 10 bases lay between the germline ends. DNA for the CDR3: TGTGCCAGCAGCTTAGGTAGCGGGGGTGGAAACACCATATATTTT. It yields the protein CASSLGSGGGNTIYF.

The chain combines TRBV20-1 with TRBJ1-5; no reliable D call. The CDR3 has 15 amino acids. In germline, CDR1 is DFQATT, CDR2 SNEGSKA (reference sequence). V was clipped by 3 bases and J by 0 bases, with 12 bases between them. The CDR3: CSASVGSLSNQPQHF. The CDR3 DNA follows: TGCAGTGCTAGTGTTGGGTCACTTAGCAATCAGCCCCAGCATTTT.

This rearrangement joins TRBV28 to TRBJ1-3, with D perhaps matching TRBD1 (5 bases). Germline loops: CDR1 MDHEN, CDR2 SYDVKM. Trimming removed 10 bases at V and 0 bases at J, with 16 bases between. The CDR3 extends over 15 amino acids. CDR3 nucleotides: TGTGCCACTGGGGTGGCCGGGGCCTCTGGAAACACCATATATTTT. Its translation: CATGVAGASGNTIYF.

V is TRBV7-9 and J is TRBJ2-3; D may be TRBD1 or TRBD2 (5 bases each). Germline loops: CDR1 SEHNR, CDR2 FQNEAQ (reference sequence). The CDR3 consists of 15 residues. Deletions cut 3 bases from V and 1 base from J, with 11 bases between. The CDR3 protein is CASSLGLGGTDTQYF. DNA of the CDR3: TGTGCCAGCAGCTTGGGGCTGGGGGGCACAGATACGCAGTATTTT.

The rearrangement links TRBV20-1 to TRBJ2-2; 8 positions match TRBD1. In germline, CDR1 is DFQATT, CDR2 SNEGSKA (reference sequence). The CDR3 totals 16 residues. V dropped 3 bases and J dropped 4; count of bases not matched to a gene: 10. CDR3 residues: CSASSSGTGPTGELFF. DNA of the CDR3: TGCAGTGCTAGTAGTTCCGGGACAGGACCCACCGGGGAGCTGTTTTTT.

The J gene is TRBJ2-1, the V gene TRBV4-2; no reliable D call. This CDR3 is built from 14 residues. Between the trimmed V and J ends, which lost 1 base and 3 bases, there was a span of 7 bases. CDR1 and CDR2 from the germline V gene are LGHNA and YNFKEQ. CDR3 sequence: CASSQAHHYNEQFF. Written as DNA, the CDR3 is TGTGCCAGCAGCCAAGCACACCACTACAATGAGCAGTTCTTC.

The chain joins TRBV10-1 to TRBJ1-5; 7 nucleotides align to TRBD1. J gave up 3 bases and V 0 bases, and 11 bases lay outside the gene matches. CDR1 and CDR2 (germline): WNHNN, SYGVQD (reference sequence). This CDR3 has 18 amino acids. The CDR3 DNA sequence: TGCGCCAGCAGTGAGTCGGCCCCTCGACAGGGACCCAATCAGCCCCAGCATTTT. Translation: CASSESAPRQGPNQPQHF.

The chain employs TRBV3-1 (or the pseudogene TRBV3-2) and TRBJ1-1; D is undetermined. V shed 4 bases and J shed 1 base, with 13 bases lying between them. Germline loops: CDR1 LGHDT, CDR2 YNNKEL (reference sequence). The CDR3 length is 15 residues. CDR3 in amino acids: CASSPFRPPNTEAFF. The CDR3 region has the DNA TGTGCCAGCAGCCCCTTCCGACCCCCGAACACTGAAGCTTTCTTT.

The chain has TRBV10-1 and TRBJ1-4, with 7 bases that match TRBD1. This CDR3 is 16 amino acids long. V shed 0 bases and J 5 bases; nucleotides not matched to a gene: 6. The germline CDR1 and CDR2 sequences are WNHNN and SYGVQD (reference sequence). The CDR3 DNA follows: TGCGCCAGCAGTGAGTCCCCGGACAGGAGAAATGAAAAACTGTTTTTT. Translated, it gives CASSESPDRRNEKLFF.